The 29 T cell receptor beta chains reported below all come from one sample, sequenced in a study of somatic mutations in cytotoxic T cells in rheumatoid arthritis. Produced via immunoSEQ multiplex PCR; TCRdb's table is partial and in-frame only. Of about 7,000 clones listed, about 80% are singletons. The sequenced material came from CD8+ T cells sorted from blood. These receptors were obtained from an adult with rheumatoid arthritis.

This clone was recorded a few times. This rearrangement joins TRBV10-2 to TRBJ1-5; no definite D call. The CDR3 has 14 residues. The V end was cut by 7 bases, the J end by 2 bases, with 12 bases between. In germline, CDR1 is WSHSY, CDR2 SAAADI. The CDR3 loop reads CASTERPGNQPQHF. The CDR3 DNA reads TGCGCCAGCACGGAAAGGCCTGGCAATCAGCCCCAGCATTTT.

This chain joins TRBV5-1 and TRBJ1-6; 7 positions match TRBD1. CDR3 length: 13 residues. The junction had 6 bases not matched to a gene; V was cut back by 4 bases and J by 11 bases. In germline, CDR1 is SGHRS, CDR2 YFSETQ. This CDR3 reads CASSTQGRTPLHF. The CDR3 region has the DNA TGCGCCAGCAGCACACAGGGGAGGACACCCCTCCACTTT.

The chain combines TRBV19 with TRBJ1-3; D perhaps matches TRBD1 (5 bases). The CDR3 is 17 residues long. V lost 10 bases and J lost 0, with 22 bases in between. Per germline, CDR1 LNHDA and CDR2 SQIVND (reference sequence). In nucleotides, the CDR3 is TGTGCCACCGGTACCCTCGGGACCGTCGACTCTGGAAACACCATATATTTT. It is translated as CATGTLGTVDSGNTIYF.

This sequence joins TRBV5-1 and TRBJ2-1; TRBD2 might be the D (7 bases). V was trimmed by 1 base and J by 8 bases, leaving 13 bases between them. The CDR3 has 14 residues. Germline assignment: CDR1 SGHRS and CDR2 YFSETQ. CDR3 sequence: CASSLRGGSDEQFF. The CDR3, as DNA: TGCGCCAGCAGCTTGAGGGGGGGTTCCGATGAGCAGTTCTTC.

This chain links TRBV19 with TRBJ1-5, with D possibly matching TRBD1 (6 bases). V was pared by 6 bases and J by 9 bases, with 21 bases between. Germline V gene lookup returns CDR1 LNHDA and CDR2 SQIVND (reference sequence). The CDR3 contains 15 residues. This chain's CDR3 is CASSRQGQGGLPQHF. In DNA form, the CDR3 reads TGTGCCAGTAGCCGGCAGGGGCAGGGCGGCCTGCCCCAGCATTTT.

This clone was counted a few times. This rearrangement joins TRBV10-3 to TRBJ1-1, with D possibly being TRBD1 (5 bases). CDR3 length equals 14 residues. The V gene lost 0 bases and the J gene lost 8 bases, with 13 bases spanning the gap. CDR1 and CDR2 (germline): ENHRY, SYGVKD. The CDR3 spells CAISESGTPDEAFF. In nucleotides, the CDR3 is TGTGCCATCAGTGAGTCAGGGACCCCTGACGAAGCTTTCTTT.

This clone was picked up one time. CDR3 nucleotides: TGTGCCAGCAGCTTAAATTTAAGAGGGTCCGGGGCCAACGTCCTGACTTTC. Its protein product is CASSLNLRGSGANVLTF. This sequence joins TRBV11-2 and TRBJ2-6, with D possibly matching TRBD2 (5 bases). V dropped 2 bases and J dropped 4 bases, with 15 bases sitting between them. Per the germline V gene, CDR1 is SGHAT and CDR2 is FQNNGV. The CDR3 length is 17 residues.

This chain uses TRBV25-1 with TRBJ2-4; D could derive from TRBD1 or TRBD2 (5 bases each). Germline CDR1 is MGHDK and CDR2 is SYGVNS. The CDR3 length is 16 residues. With 8 bases removed from V and 1 base from J, the gap between germline ends came to 18 bases. CDR3 sequence (DNA): TGTGCCAGCGCTAAAGATGGGACGTCGGCCAAAAACATTCAGTACTTC. This gives the protein CASAKDGTSAKNIQYF.

V and J are TRBV28 and TRBJ2-1; maybe TRBD2 (5 bases). V gave up 5 bases and J gave up 3 bases, with 14 bases separating them. The CDR3 runs to 15 residues. Germline CDR1 and CDR2: MDHEN and SYDVKM. The CDR3 coding sequence is TGTGCCAGCAGTCTTTTTCTAGCCCTCTACAATGAGCAGTTCTTC. This encodes CASSLFLALYNEQFF.

The chain joins TRBV7-9 to TRBJ2-5, with D tentatively TRBD1 (6 bases). Trimming cost V 5 bases and J 0 bases, with 22 bases left between them. This CDR3 contains 18 residues. Germline V gene sequence: CDR1 SEHNR, CDR2 FQNEAQ (reference sequence). The CDR3 DNA sequence: TGTGCCAGCAGCCGAATAATGGACAGCGAAAAGTACCAAGAGACCCAGTACTTC. Residues: CASSRIMDSEKYQETQYF.

V usage is TRBV14 and J usage is TRBJ2-7; 7 bases agree with TRBD1. V lost 1 base and J lost 2; bases outside the gene matches: 5. Germline CDR1 is SGHDN and CDR2 is FVKESK. The CDR3 contains 15 residues. CDR3 sequence (DNA): TGTGCCAGCAGCCAAGGGGACAGCCCCCCCTACGAGCAGTACTTC. Translating it yields CASSQGDSPPYEQYF.

The chain recombines TRBV5-1 with TRBJ2-1, with 8 bases identical to TRBD2. V lost 9 bases and J lost 7; bases outside the gene matches: 9. Germline CDR1 is SGHRS and CDR2 is YFSETQ. This CDR3 has 13 residues. The CDR3 loop reads CATSRGGRNEQFF. In DNA form, the CDR3 reads TGCGCCACCTCACGGGGGGGCCGTAATGAGCAGTTCTTC.

The chain has TRBV4-1 and TRBJ1-1; D is unresolved. Trimming stripped 4 bases from V and 1 base from J, with 13 bases between. The CDR3 consists of 15 residues. CDR1 and CDR2 (germline): MGHRA, YSYEKL. The CDR3 spells CASSRVRDPNTEAFF. The CDR3, as DNA: TGCGCCAGCAGCCGGGTCAGAGACCCGAACACTGAAGCTTTCTTT.

This sequence joins TRBV2 and TRBJ2-1, with TRBD2 matching 9 bases. CDR3 size: 14 residues. V trimming: 1 base; J trimming: 8 bases; junction bases outside the gene matches: 3. Germline loops: CDR1 SNHLY, CDR2 FYNNEI. CDR3 region: CASSEGGGAHEQFF. Here the CDR3 DNA reads TGTGCCAGCAGTGAAGGCGGGGGGGCCCATGAGCAGTTCTTC.

The rearrangement joins TRBV6-5 to TRBJ1-1; the D is unclear. Trimming left V 7 bases short and J 3 bases short, with 12 bases between. This CDR3 is built from 13 residues. Germline V gene data show CDR1 as MNHEY and CDR2 as SVGAGI. The DNA of the CDR3 is TGTGCCAGCACTAGAGGAGGGTACACTGAAGCTTTCTTT. Protein product: CASTRGGYTEAFF.

DNA of the CDR3: TGTGCCAGCAGCTTAGTTAAACAGGAGATCTACGAGCAGTACTTC. It specifies CASSLVKQEIYEQYF. V usage is TRBV7-2 and J usage is TRBJ2-7, with D possibly matching TRBD1 (5 bases). Per germline, CDR1 SGHTA and CDR2 FQGNSA. V lost 1 base, J lost 3 bases, and 13 bases lay in between. The CDR3 extends over 15 amino acids.

A single count supports this clone. V gene TRBV2 combines with J gene TRBJ2-3; 11 nucleotides match TRBD2. CDR1 and CDR2 from the germline V gene are SNHLY and FYNNEI. V was clipped by 11 bases and J by 1 base; unmatched bases: 5. CDR3 length equals 14 residues. CDR3 amino acids: CAVALAGGTDTQYF. The CDR3 region has the DNA TGTGCCGTTGCACTAGCGGGGGGCACAGATACGCAGTATTTT.

The rearrangement uses TRBV7-3 and TRBJ2-5; 13 bases align to TRBD2. Trimming cost V 5 bases and J 2 bases; bases outside gene matches: 2. This CDR3 region has 15 residues. Germline values: CDR1 SGHTA, CDR2 FQGTGA. In nucleotides, the CDR3 is TGTGCCAGCAGCACGGGACTAGCGGGACAAGAGACCCAGTACTTC. Translation gives CASSTGLAGQETQYF. The full variable domain, with the rest looked up from reference TRBV7-3 and TRBJ2-5, is GAGVSQTPSNKVTEKGKYVELRCDPISGHTALYWYRQSLGQGPEFLIYFQGTGAADDSGLPNDRFFAVRPEGSVSTLKIQRTERGDSAVYLCASSTGLAGQETQYFGPGTRLLVL.

The gene calls are TRBV5-5 and TRBJ1-5; TRBD1 matches at 8 bases. Germline V gene lookup returns CDR1 SGHKS and CDR2 YYEKEE (reference sequence). After removal of 3 bases from V and 6 bases from J, the junction contained 8 bases not matched to a gene. CDR3 length equals 15 residues. CDR3 coding DNA: TGTGCCAGCAGCTCCTATCCAGGGGGCGGTCAGCCCCAGCATTTT. Translation: CASSSYPGGGQPQHF.

This chain connects TRBV5-5 to TRBJ1-4; no definite D call. CDR1 SGHKS and CDR2 YYEKEE come from the germline V gene (reference sequence). V lost 0 bases, J lost 0 bases, and 12 bases lay in between. CDR3 length: 17 residues. The DNA of the CDR3 is TGTGCCAGCAGCTTGGGGGGAGCCGGGGCAACTAATGAAAAACTGTTTTTT. Its translation: CASSLGGAGATNEKLFF.

The chain has TRBV11-2 and TRBJ1-2; TRBD1 matches 8 bases. The CDR3 has 17 amino acids. Germline lookup yields CDR1 SGHAT and CDR2 FQNNGV. J was trimmed by 1 base and V by 5 bases; bases with no gene match: 12. The CDR3: CASSPQNRDRSNYGYTF. The CDR3 region has the DNA TGTGCCAGCAGCCCTCAAAATCGGGACAGGAGTAACTATGGCTACACCTTC.

This chain uses TRBV19 with TRBJ1-1; 8 nucleotides align to TRBD1. This CDR3 region has 14 residues. V shed 9 bases, J shed 5 bases, and the junction held 11 bases outside the gene matches. Germline V lookup: CDR1 LNHDA, CDR2 SQIVND (reference sequence). The CDR3 DNA reads TGTGCCAGCGGCGGTCAGGGGGCATGGACTGAAGCTTTCTTT. Translation gives CASGGQGAWTEAFF.

The V gene is TRBV5-4, the J gene TRBJ2-7; 11 bases agree with TRBD1. This CDR3 is 16 amino acids long. The germline CDR1 and CDR2 sequences are SGHNT and YYREEE (reference sequence). With V trimmed by 4 bases and J by 2 bases, 8 bases remained unmatched. CDR3 sequence: CASSGPWGQGAYEQYF. The CDR3 coding sequence is TGTGCCAGCAGCGGACCCTGGGGACAGGGGGCCTACGAGCAGTACTTC.

This sequence joins TRBV28 and TRBJ2-2, with a weak D call TRBD2 (5 bases). V lost 2 bases to trimming and J lost 3 bases, with 10 bases between them. This CDR3 has 15 amino acids. Germline-derived CDR1 and CDR2 are MDHEN and SYDVKM. The CDR3 region has the DNA TGTGCCAGCAGTTTAATCACGGACTACACCGGGGAGCTGTTTTTT. This codes for CASSLITDYTGELFF.

V is TRBV2 and J is TRBJ1-1; D is ambiguous. The CDR3 totals 13 residues. Trimming shortened V by 2 bases and J by 5 bases, and 9 bases separated the two germline ends. Per the germline V gene, CDR1 is SNHLY and CDR2 is FYNNEI. The CDR3 reads CASSELGETEAFF. CDR3 nucleotides: TGTGCCAGCAGTGAACTCGGGGAAACTGAAGCTTTCTTT.

This clone was counted between two and nine times. Other nucleotide sequences from this sample produce the same CDR3. The chain recombines TRBV27 with TRBJ2-7, with no clear D. Trimming removed 3 bases at V and 3 bases at J, with 3 bases between. CDR3 size: 11 residues. Germline V gene lookup returns CDR1 MNHEY and CDR2 SMNVEV (reference sequence). CDR3 in amino acids: CASSFGYEQYF. The CDR3 bases are TGTGCCAGCAGTTTCGGCTACGAGCAGTACTTC.

V and J are TRBV7-9 and TRBJ2-1; 10 bases match TRBD2. The CDR3 is 16 amino acids. Trimming at V came to 5 bases and at J to 9 bases, leaving 13 bases not matched to a gene. CDR1 and CDR2 (germline): SEHNR, FQNEAQ (reference sequence). This chain's CDR3 is CASSPRASGGWVEQFF. The CDR3 nucleotides are TGTGCCAGCAGCCCTCGGGCTAGCGGGGGATGGGTTGAGCAGTTCTTC.

The chain carries TRBV28 and TRBJ1-4; 10 bases line up with TRBD1. CDR3 size: 16 residues. The germline V gene encodes CDR1 MDHEN and CDR2 SYDVKM. J lost 10 bases, V lost 7 bases, and 15 bases had no gene match. CDR3 sequence: CASTATSDRGHGKLFF. The CDR3 DNA follows: TGTGCCAGCACCGCAACAAGTGACAGGGGGCATGGAAAACTGTTTTTT.

This chain links TRBV5-1 with TRBJ2-7; TRBD2 matches at 8 bases. The germline gives CDR1 SGHRS, CDR2 YFSETQ. CDR3 length equals 15 residues. The trim removed 5 bases at V and 3 bases at J, leaving 10 bases unmatched. CDR3 sequence reads: CASSNGGGSGYEQYF. CDR3 bases: TGCGCCAGCAGTAACGGGGGGGGATCGGGCTACGAGCAGTACTTC. Complete variable domain (other parts from reference TRBV5-1 and TRBJ2-7): KAGVTQTPRYLIKTRGQQVTLSCSPISGHRSVSWYQQTPGQGLQFLFEYFSETQRNKGNFPGRFSGRQFSNSRSEMNVSTLELGDSALYLCASSNGGGSGYEQYFGPGTRLTVT.